The T cell receptor (beta chain) under discussion was sequenced for a study of T cell changes during pregnancy in multiple sclerosis. There are 14 residues in the CDR3. Germline-derived CDR1 and CDR2 are MNHNS and SASEGT. After removal of 1 base from V and 4 bases from J, the junction contained 1 base not matched to a gene. Assay: immunoSEQ multiplex PCR; the TCRdb copy retains only in-frame clones and omits some. The sample has tens of thousands of clones, approximately 93% seen once. V gene TRBV6-1 combines with J gene TRBJ1-3, with 7 bases aligning to TRBD1. The sample here was peripheral blood, taken in the second trimester of pregnancy. The receptor was isolated from a female donor with multiple sclerosis, enrolled in a pregnancy study. The CDR3 spells CASSEGGGGNTIYF. In DNA form, the CDR3 reads TGTGCCAGCAGTGAAGGAGGGGGCGGAAACACCATATATTTT.